This T cell receptor beta chain originates from a study of CXCR3-negative and CXCR3-positive naive CD8 T cells. As regards this clonotype: No antigen is known for it.

The TRB cDNA libraries were prepared by 5' RACE with UMI labels. TCRdb reworked the 5' RACE reads into one entry per CDR3 protein, no DNA. Seen in this sample are 150,000 to 180,000 distinct CDR3 sequences; the ten most common clones hold just under 0.5%. Regarding the study as a whole: More hydrophobic TRB CDR3s were found in CXCR3-positive naive cells than in CXCR3-negative naive cells.

CDR1 is MGHRA and CDR2 is YSYEKL in the germline V gene. The CDR3 runs 14 residues. The sample consisted of naive CXCR3+ CD8+ T cells from blood. As for subset: CD45RO-CCR7+CD27+CD95- naive CD8+ T cells expressing CXCR3 (TNR3+). This sequence originates from a human donor in good health. Some clones in this sample may be carry-over from other donors' samples. The chain combines TRBV4-1 with TRBJ1-1; the D call from TCRdb, TRBD1, cannot be confirmed without DNA. This CDR3 is CASSQVPDRTEAFF.